Shown below are 25 T cell receptor beta chains from a single sample sequenced in a study of cytomegalovirus exposure and HLA in healthy donors. Sequencing was performed with immunoSEQ multiplex PCR; in TCRdb, only in-frame clones are kept and a portion is missing. The sample has fewer than 250,000 clones; roughly 89% are singletons. The material sequenced was PBMCs. Receptor source: a man younger than 30 in good health and CMV-seronegative.

J is TRBJ2-2 and V is TRBV2; D is uncertain. V was shortened by 6 bases and J by 5 bases, with 10 bases between the two germline ends. CDR1 is SNHLY, CDR2 FYNNEI, per germline. The CDR3 totals 13 residues. The CDR3: CASREHRTGELFF. The CDR3 DNA sequence: TGTGCCAGCAGGGAACATCGGACCGGGGAGCTGTTTTTT.

V and J are TRBV2 and TRBJ1-6; a possible D gene is TRBD1 (6 bases). The length of the CDR3 is 13 residues. The V end lost 6 bases, the J end lost 14 bases, and 17 bases lay between the germline ends. Germline-derived CDR1 and CDR2 are SNHLY and FYNNEI. The CDR3 region has the DNA TGTGCCAGCAGAGGGACACAGAAAGTAGCCCTCCACTTT. Its translation: CASRGTQKVALHF. Using reference TRBV2 and TRBJ1-6 for the parts outside the CDR3, the full variable domain is EPEVTQTPSHQVTQMGQEVILRCVPISNHLYFYWYRQILGQKVEFLVSFYNNEISEKSEIFDDQFSVERPDGSNFTLKIRSTKLEDSAMYFCASRGTQKVALHFGNGTRLTVT.

CDR3 loop: CASSLGRRETQYF. CDR3 sequence (DNA): TGTGCCAGCAGCTTAGGACGGAGAGAGACCCAGTACTTC. This rearrangement joins TRBV11-3 to TRBJ2-5; D is unclear. CDR1 and CDR2 (germline): SGHNT, YENEEA. The V end lost 1 base, the J end lost 4 bases, and 7 bases lay between the germline ends. The CDR3 runs 13 residues.

The CDR3 DNA follows: TGTGCCAGCAGTGTATGGACTAGCGGGAGTAGGGACATTCAGTACTTC. Translating it yields CASSVWTSGSRDIQYF. The V and J genes are TRBV6-1 and TRBJ2-4; 13 bases are shared with TRBD2. CDR1 MNHNS and CDR2 SASEGT come from the germline V gene. V lost 4 bases to trimming and J lost 8 bases; unmatched junction nucleotides: 8. The CDR3 spans 16 residues.

This chain connects TRBV5-4 to TRBJ1-6; D possibly corresponds to TRBD1 (5 bases). Trimming shortened V by 2 bases and J by 10 bases, and 10 bases separated the two germline ends. CDR3 length: 13 residues. The V gene's germline CDR1 is SGHNT and CDR2 YYREEE (reference sequence). CDR3 nucleotides: TGTGCCAGCAGCTTCAAGACAGACTCACCCCTCCACTTT. Amino acid sequence: CASSFKTDSPLHF. Filled out from reference TRBV5-4 and TRBJ1-6, the complete variable domain reads ETGVTQSPTHLIKTRGQQVTLRCSSQSGHNTVSWYQQALGQGPQFIFQYYREEENGRGNFPPRFSGLQFPNYSSELNVNALELDDSALYLCASSFKTDSPLHFGNGTRLTVT.

The chain is built from TRBV11-2 and TRBJ1-6; the D gene is possibly TRBD1 (6 bases). V lost 11 bases and J lost 6, with 14 bases in between. The CDR3 runs 13 residues. Germline V gene data show CDR1 as SGHAT and CDR2 as FQNNGV. CDR3 nucleotide sequence: TGTGCCGGAAGGGGGACGAGTAATTCACCCCTCCACTTT. Translated: CAGRGTSNSPLHF. The full variable domain, in which reference TRBV11-2 and TRBJ1-6 provide the parts outside the CDR3, is EAGVAQSPRYKIIEKRQSVAFWCNPISGHATLYWYQQILGQGPKLLIQFQNNGVVDDSQLPKDRFSAERLKGVDSTLKIQPAKLEDSAVYLCAGRGTSNSPLHFGNGTRLTVT.

The V gene is TRBV2, the J gene TRBJ1-3; the D is unclear. The CDR3 totals 14 residues. Trimming took 4 bases from V and 4 from J, leaving 11 bases between them. CDR1 SNHLY and CDR2 FYNNEI come from the germline V gene. The CDR3 spells CASSVRVSGNTIYF. CDR3 sequence (DNA): TGTGCCAGCAGTGTACGGGTATCCGGAAACACCATATATTTT.

The V call is TRBV19, the J call TRBJ2-5, with a weak D call TRBD1 (6 bases). Deletions cut 1 base from V and 5 bases from J, with 14 bases between. This CDR3 has 15 residues. Germline V gene sequence: CDR1 LNHDA, CDR2 SQIVND (reference sequence). CDR3 DNA sequence: TGTGCCAGTAGTATAGGTCAGGGGCCGGTCGAGACCCAGTACTTC. Amino acids: CASSIGQGPVETQYF.

The rearrangement joins TRBV29-1 to TRBJ2-1, with a tentative D call TRBD2 (5 bases). The CDR3 is 11 residues long. V was pared by 4 bases and J by 9 bases, with 10 bases between. Germline V gene data show CDR1 as SQVTM and CDR2 as ANQGSEA. CDR3 amino acids: CSVVSSTEQFF. For the CDR3, the DNA is TGCAGCGTTGTATCTAGCACTGAGCAGTTCTTC.

Only a few counts were recorded for this clone. This rearrangement joins TRBV5-1 to TRBJ1-6; possible D gene TRBD1, 5 bases. The V gene's germline CDR1 is SGHRS and CDR2 YFSETQ. The CDR3 totals 15 residues. V lost 0 bases, J lost 10 bases, and 14 bases lay in between. This chain's CDR3 is CASSLGGTDPSPLHF. As DNA, the CDR3 is TGCGCCAGCAGCTTGGGCGGGACGGACCCCTCACCCCTCCACTTT.

This clone appeared a few times. This chain links TRBV2 with TRBJ1-5, with D perhaps TRBD1 (5 bases). CDR3 length: 13 amino acids. Trimming pared 6 bases from V and 6 bases from J, leaving 12 bases between. The germline gives CDR1 SNHLY, CDR2 FYNNEI. The CDR3 protein is CASSNAGFQPQHF. In nucleotides, the CDR3 is TGTGCCAGCAGCAACGCAGGGTTTCAGCCCCAGCATTTT.

This chain links TRBV7-2 with TRBJ1-1, with D possibly matching TRBD1 (6 bases). CDR3 length: 14 amino acids. CDR1 and CDR2 from the germline V gene are SGHTA and FQGNSA. Deletions cut 1 base from V and 6 bases from J, with 12 bases between. CDR3 sequence reads: CASSLGGRGAEAFF. DNA of the CDR3: TGTGCCAGCAGCTTAGGAGGGAGGGGGGCTGAAGCTTTCTTT.

Only a few counts were recorded for this clone. The chain has TRBV5-6 and TRBJ2-3, with D perhaps TRBD2 (5 bases). CDR1 SGHDT and CDR2 YYEEEE come from the germline V gene. V lost 4 bases, J lost 0 bases, and 12 bases lay in between. The CDR3 covers 15 residues. CDR3 coding DNA: TGTGCCAGCAGCCTTAGCGTCTCTAGCACAGATACGCAGTATTTT. It is translated as CASSLSVSSTDTQYF.

On this clone itself: Its ends do not fully match the called genes, so a read error is possible. The rearrangement uses TRBV7-7 and TRBJ2-2; TRBD1 agrees at 8 bases. CDR3 length equals 15 residues. CDR1 is SSHAT and CDR2 is FNYEAQ in the germline V gene (reference sequence). CDR3 DNA: TGTGCTAGCAGCCCCAGACAGGGGAGCACCGGGGAGCTGTTTTTT. As protein: CASSPRQGSTGELFF.

The chain is built from TRBV5-1 and TRBJ2-5, with 8 bases identical to TRBD1. V lost 4 bases and J lost 0; bases outside the gene matches: 5. Germline values: CDR1 SGHRS, CDR2 YFSETQ. CDR3 length: 15 amino acids. CDR3 nucleotide sequence: TGCGCCAGCAGCCCCGACAGGGGTCACCAAGAGACCCAGTACTTC. This sequence encodes CASSPDRGHQETQYF.

The rearrangement links TRBV7-9 to TRBJ2-2; 13 positions match TRBD2. CDR3 length: 16 residues. Per germline, CDR1 SEHNR and CDR2 FQNEAQ (reference sequence). Germline trimming cut 4 bases from V and 4 bases from J; bases unmatched to any gene: 3. CDR3: CASSSTSGGLTGELFF. The CDR3, as DNA: TGTGCCAGCAGCTCGACTAGCGGGGGGCTCACCGGGGAGCTGTTTTTT.

V gene TRBV21-1 combines with J gene TRBJ2-7; the D segment call TRBD2 is taken from the table without a DNA check. TRBV21-1 is a listed pseudogene. CDR3 length: 16 amino acids. CDR3: CASSKDQSGLAYEQYF. CDR3 DNA sequence: TGTGCCAGCAGCAAAGATCAATCAGGACTAGCCTACGAGCAGTACTTC.

V and J are TRBV10-1 and TRBJ2-3; no firm D call. Per the germline V gene, CDR1 is WNHNN and CDR2 is SYGVQD (reference sequence). The CDR3 consists of 15 residues. The ends were cut back, 3 bases at V and 2 bases at J, with 12 bases in the middle. The CDR3, as DNA: TGCGCCAGCAGTGAATTGGGCCACGACACAGATACGCAGTATTTT. Its translation is CASSELGHDTDTQYF.

The chain uses TRBV28 and TRBJ1-6; D not certain. Deletions cut 3 bases from V and 7 bases from J, with 10 bases between. The germline CDR1 and CDR2 sequences are MDHEN and SYDVKM. This CDR3 spans 14 amino acids. CDR3 loop: CASSLWRSNSPLHF. As DNA, the CDR3 is TGTGCCAGCAGTTTGTGGCGGAGCAATTCACCCCTCCACTTT. The variable domain in full, completed from reference TRBV28 and TRBJ1-6, reads DVKVTQSSRYLVKRTGEKVFLECVQDMDHENMFWYRQDPGLGLRLIYFSYDVKMKEKGDIPEGYSVSREKKERFSLILESASTNQTSMYLCASSLWRSNSPLHFGNGTRLTVT.

The rearrangement uses TRBV7-3 and TRBJ2-4; 9 nucleotides align to TRBD1. Germline values: CDR1 SGHTA, CDR2 FQGTGA. The CDR3 consists of 15 residues. J gave up 5 bases and V 5 bases, and 7 bases lay outside the gene matches. The CDR3 loop is CASSADRGEQNIQYF. The CDR3 DNA reads as TGTGCCAGCAGCGCTGACAGGGGGGAACAAAACATTCAGTACTTC.

The genes are TRBV28 and TRBJ2-5, with 8 positions matching TRBD1. Germline CDR1 MDHEN, CDR2 SYDVKM. This CDR3 spans 15 amino acids. V gave up 6 bases and J gave up 1 base; unmatched junction bases: 7. The CDR3 DNA is TGTGCCAGCAGGAAATGGGACAGGTCCCAAGAGACCCAGTACTTC. This codes for CASRKWDRSQETQYF.

The CDR3 loop reads CASSLTTGEDTQYF. CDR3 DNA: TGTGCCAGCAGTTTAACGACAGGGGAAGATACGCAGTATTTT. This chain connects TRBV27 to TRBJ2-3; TRBD1 matches at 8 bases. Germline V CDR1 and CDR2: MNHEY, SMNVEV (reference sequence). The CDR3 has 14 residues. The junction had 3 bases not matched to a gene; V was cut back by 2 bases and J by 5 bases.

The chain combines TRBV2 with TRBJ1-3; the D is unclear. Germline CDR1 is SNHLY and CDR2 is FYNNEI. The CDR3 sequence is 15 residues long. V lost 1 base and J lost 4, with 11 bases in between. The CDR3 sequence is CASSEGRVAGNTIYF. In DNA form, the CDR3 reads TGTGCCAGCAGTGAAGGACGGGTAGCGGGAAACACCATATATTTT.

In this sample, this clone turned up once. The V call is TRBV20-1, the J call TRBJ2-1; D is possibly TRBD1 (5 bases). The V end lost 5 bases, the J end lost 6 bases, and 8 bases lay between the germline ends. CDR3 length: 11 amino acids. Germline values: CDR1 DFQATT, CDR2 SNEGSKA (reference sequence). Here the CDR3 reads CSAGAGNEQFF. The CDR3 DNA reads as TGCAGTGCTGGGGCAGGCAATGAGCAGTTCTTC.

The J gene is TRBJ2-1, the V gene TRBV6-5; D possibly corresponds to TRBD2 (6 bases). The CDR3 has 15 amino acids. Trimming removed 6 bases at V and 3 bases at J, with 15 bases between. Germline CDR1 MNHEY, CDR2 SVGAGI. CDR3 amino acids: CASSPMGGGYNEQFF. CDR3 nucleotide sequence: TGTGCCAGCAGCCCAATGGGGGGAGGCTACAATGAGCAGTTCTTC.